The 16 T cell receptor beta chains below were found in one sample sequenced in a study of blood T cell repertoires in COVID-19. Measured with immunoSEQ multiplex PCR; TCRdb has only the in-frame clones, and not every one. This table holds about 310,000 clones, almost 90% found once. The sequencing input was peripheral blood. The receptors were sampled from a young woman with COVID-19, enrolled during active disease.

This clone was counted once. CDR3 nucleotide sequence: TGTGCCAGCAGTGAAGCGGGCAGGGCGAACACTGAAGCTTTCTTT. Translated: CASSEAGRANTEAFF. V is TRBV2 and J is TRBJ1-1, with D possibly being TRBD1 (5 bases). Trimming took off 0 bases at V and 1 base at J, with 9 bases between the two ends. Germline V lookup: CDR1 SNHLY, CDR2 FYNNEI. The length of the CDR3 is 15 residues.

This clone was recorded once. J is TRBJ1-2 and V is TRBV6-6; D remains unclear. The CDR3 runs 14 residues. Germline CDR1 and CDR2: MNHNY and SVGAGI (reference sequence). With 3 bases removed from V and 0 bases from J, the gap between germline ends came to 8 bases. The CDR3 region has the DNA TGTGCCAGCAGTTATTGGGGAGCTAACTATGGCTACACCTTC. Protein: CASSYWGANYGYTF.

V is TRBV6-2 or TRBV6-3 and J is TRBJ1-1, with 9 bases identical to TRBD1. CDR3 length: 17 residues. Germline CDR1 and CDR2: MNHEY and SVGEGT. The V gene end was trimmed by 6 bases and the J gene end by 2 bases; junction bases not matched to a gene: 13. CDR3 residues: CASSPSAGTGTNTEAFF. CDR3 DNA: TGTGCCAGCAGCCCCTCTGCCGGGACAGGGACAAACACTGAAGCTTTCTTT.

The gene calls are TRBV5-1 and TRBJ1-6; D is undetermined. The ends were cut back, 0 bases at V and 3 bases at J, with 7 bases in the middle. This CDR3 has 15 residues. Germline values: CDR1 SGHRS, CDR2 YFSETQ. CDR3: CASSLDSFYNSPLHF. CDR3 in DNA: TGCGCCAGCAGCTTGGACAGCTTCTATAATTCACCCCTCCACTTT.

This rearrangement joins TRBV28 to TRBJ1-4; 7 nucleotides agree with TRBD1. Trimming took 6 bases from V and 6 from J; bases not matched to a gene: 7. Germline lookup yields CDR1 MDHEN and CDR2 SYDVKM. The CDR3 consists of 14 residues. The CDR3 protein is CASRVTGSDEKLFF. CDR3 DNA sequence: TGTGCCAGCAGGGTGACAGGGTCGGATGAAAAACTGTTTTTT.

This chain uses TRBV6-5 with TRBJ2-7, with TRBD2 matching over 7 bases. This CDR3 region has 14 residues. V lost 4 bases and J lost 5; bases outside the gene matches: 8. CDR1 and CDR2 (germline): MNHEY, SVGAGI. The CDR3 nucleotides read TGTGCCAGCAGTTTATCGGGAGGAGGCAACGAGCAGTACTTC. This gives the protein CASSLSGGGNEQYF.

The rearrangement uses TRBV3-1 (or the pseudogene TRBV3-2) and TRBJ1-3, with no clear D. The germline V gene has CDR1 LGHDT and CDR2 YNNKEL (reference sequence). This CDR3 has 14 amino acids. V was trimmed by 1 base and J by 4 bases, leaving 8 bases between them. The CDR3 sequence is CASSQAPPGNTIYF. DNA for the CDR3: TGTGCCAGCAGCCAAGCCCCTCCCGGAAACACCATATATTTT.

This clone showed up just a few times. Here the CDR3 reads CASSDRPKQGIPPLHF. CDR3 nucleotides: TGTGCCAGCAGTGATCGGCCCAAACAGGGGATCCCACCCCTCCACTTT. The genes are TRBV6-4 and TRBJ1-6; 7 nucleotides align to TRBD1. CDR3 length: 16 amino acids. Germline-derived CDR1 and CDR2 are MRHNA and SNTAGT. The junction had 13 bases not matched to a gene; V was cut back by 3 bases and J by 11 bases.

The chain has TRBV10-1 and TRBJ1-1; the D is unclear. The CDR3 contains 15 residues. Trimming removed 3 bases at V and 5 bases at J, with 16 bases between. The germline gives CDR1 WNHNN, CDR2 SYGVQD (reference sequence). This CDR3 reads CASSDPRIGVTEAFF. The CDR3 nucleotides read TGCGCCAGCAGTGACCCGAGGATTGGAGTAACTGAAGCTTTCTTT.

The CDR3 coding sequence is TGTGCCAGCAGCCGATTGACAGGGAACTACGAGCAGTACTTC. Translation gives CASSRLTGNYEQYF. This sequence joins TRBV4-2 and TRBJ2-7; 7 bases align to TRBD1. J was trimmed by 3 bases and V by 4 bases; bases with no gene match: 6. The CDR3 has 14 residues. Germline V gene sequence: CDR1 LGHNA, CDR2 YNFKEQ.

CDR3 bases: TGCGCCAGCAGCTTGGGTCGGGAATCTGGAAACACCATATATTTT. Protein product: CASSLGRESGNTIYF. This chain joins TRBV5-1 and TRBJ1-3; D gene unclear. V was trimmed by 0 bases and J by 1 base, leaving 8 bases between them. Germline V gene data show CDR1 as SGHRS and CDR2 as YFSETQ. The CDR3 totals 15 residues.

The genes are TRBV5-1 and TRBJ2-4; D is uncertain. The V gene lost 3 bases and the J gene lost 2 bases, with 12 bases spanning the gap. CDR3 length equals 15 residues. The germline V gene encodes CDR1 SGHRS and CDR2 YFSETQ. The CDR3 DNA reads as TGCGCCAGCAGCTCGAACCCTAGAACCAAAAACATTCAGTACTTC. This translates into CASSSNPRTKNIQYF.

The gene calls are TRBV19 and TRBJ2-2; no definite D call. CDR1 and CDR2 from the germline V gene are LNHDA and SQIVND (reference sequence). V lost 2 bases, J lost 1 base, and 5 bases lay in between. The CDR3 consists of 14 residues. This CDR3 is CASSIFGNTGELFF. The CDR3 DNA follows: TGTGCCAGTAGTATATTCGGGAACACCGGGGAGCTGTTTTTT.

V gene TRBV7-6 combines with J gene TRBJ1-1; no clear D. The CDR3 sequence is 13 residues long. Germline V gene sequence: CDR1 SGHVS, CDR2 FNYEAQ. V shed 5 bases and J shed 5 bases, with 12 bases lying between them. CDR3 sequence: CASSTRRDTEAFF. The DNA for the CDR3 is TGTGCCAGCAGCACGAGGCGGGATACTGAAGCTTTCTTT.

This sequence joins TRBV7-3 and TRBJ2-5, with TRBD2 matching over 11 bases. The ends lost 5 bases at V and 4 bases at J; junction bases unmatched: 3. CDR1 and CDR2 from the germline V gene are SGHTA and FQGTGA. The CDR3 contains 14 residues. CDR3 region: CASSPGTSGETQYF. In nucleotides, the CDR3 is TGTGCCAGCAGCCCCGGGACTAGCGGAGAGACCCAGTACTTC.

The CDR3 spells CASSESGANTEAFF. As DNA, the CDR3 is TGTGCCAGCAGTGAATCTGGGGCGAACACTGAAGCTTTCTTT. This chain links TRBV25-1 with TRBJ1-1; D is possibly TRBD1 (5 bases). Trimming removed 1 base from V and 1 base from J, with 7 bases in between. CDR3 length: 14 amino acids. CDR1 is MGHDK and CDR2 is SYGVNS in the germline V gene.